Listed below are T cell receptor beta chains from one sample, sequenced in a study of tumor-infiltrating lymphocytes in primary liver carcinoma. From the multiplex PCR reads, TCRdb called clonotypes with MiXCR, one entry per CDR3 protein. The top ten clones hold under 8.5% of a sample with approximately 330,000 distinct CDR3 sequences, around 60% of them seen once. Material: peripheral blood. These receptors all come from a man between 35 and 55 years old with primary liver carcinoma and hepatitis B virus infection. CDR3s leave out the opening cysteine and the closing phenylalanine or tryptophan.

J	V	CDR3
TRBJ1-2	TRBV29-1	SVWEGQNYNYGYT
TRBJ2-2	TRBV4-1	ASSRQGFTGELF
TRBJ2-7	TRBV5-1	ASSLEGSAYEQY
TRBJ2-5	TRBV10-3	AIRGEFQETQY
TRBJ2-3	TRBV11-2	ASSSRTGTITDTQY
TRBJ2-3	TRBV12-3/TRBV12-4	ASSLIAGGYTNTQY
TRBJ1-6	TRBV12-3/TRBV12-4	ASSRQPLSLGTNSPLH
TRBJ2-2	TRBV28	ASSSRGDTGELF
TRBJ2-3	TRBV6-1	ASSEHSGTDMQY
TRBJ2-2	TRBV6-1	VSSLTPFPNTGELF
TRBJ2-3	TRBV12-5	ASVPWGLAKNADTQY
TRBJ2-3	TRBV29-1	SVEDLLAIRTDTQY
TRBJ2-3	TRBV5-1	ASSLVQLASTDTQY
TRBJ2-7	TRBV6-2/TRBV6-3	ASSLWLAGTNEQY
TRBJ2-2	TRBV11-2	ASSLDQGNAGELF
TRBJ2-5	TRBV11-2	AGSLGGEAQY
TRBJ2-3	TRBV6-1	ASSGSSGRPTDTQY
TRBJ2-5	TRBV10-3	AISEGGETQY
TRBJ2-4	TRBV12-3/TRBV12-4	DSSSISGGNIQY
TRBJ2-5	TRBV5-1	ASSLVAGVRETQY
TRBJ2-7	TRBV5-1	ASSPEVTSGVHEQY
TRBJ1-1	TRBV14	ASSQTTGTEVF
TRBJ2-7	TRBV11-2	ASSSQCEQY
TRBJ2-5	TRBV13	ASSSPEGVETQY
TRBJ2-3	TRBV5-1	ASSLGPSSTDTQY
TRBJ2-2	TRBV18	ASSPLGTGETGELF
TRBJ2-7	TRBV5-5	ASSLVAGYYEQY
TRBJ2-3	TRBV11-2	ASSFSRSRDTQY
TRBJ1-6	TRBV10-3	ATRGQAINSPIH
TRBJ2-5	TRBV11-2	ASTETWFQETQY
TRBJ2-5	TRBV11-2	ASRWPGLREEIQY
TRBJ2-1	TRBV6-6	ASSYSMGGLYNDQF
TRBJ2-3	TRBV28	ASSSPAGGAYTDTQY
TRBJ2-5	TRBV24-1	ATSESQLRPGETQY
TRBJ2-1	TRBV28	ASNRRGGGWEF
TRBJ2-7	TRBV28	ASSRQGLGEQY
TRBJ2-1	TRBV13	ASSIFTGGEQF
TRBJ2-2	TRBV4-2	ASSRILVTGDSPGELF
TRBJ2-1	TRBV30	AWTPGTSGRNEQF
TRBJ2-3	TRBV5-5	ASSSPGREADTQY